This record covers a single TCR beta chain. Method: immunoSEQ multiplex PCR; TCRdb's copy keeps in-frame clones and lacks some. In the table there are 100,000 to 150,000 clones, under 85% of which are singletons. These data are taken from a study of blood T cell repertoires in COVID-19. This CDR3 has 12 residues. Germline CDR1 reads KGHSH; CDR2 reads LQKENI. Deletions cut 2 bases from V and 6 bases from J, with 7 bases between. This clonotype was sampled from a man in his sixties with acute or convalescent COVID-19. The sequenced sample was peripheral blood. The rearrangement uses TRBV18 and TRBJ1-1; no clear D gene. The CDR3 sequence: CASSPVSAEAFF. CDR3 DNA: TGTGCCAGCTCACCAGTATCCGCTGAAGCTTTCTTT. The full variable domain, its missing parts supplied by reference TRBV18 and TRBJ1-1, is NAGVMQNPRHLVRRRGQEARLRCSPMKGHSHVYWYRQLPEEGLKFMVYLQKENIIDESGMPKERFSAEFPKEGPSILRIQQVVRGDSAAYFCASSPVSAEAFFGQGTRLTVV.